What follows are 23 T cell receptor beta chains derived from one specimen sequenced in a study of beta chain features in type 1 diabetes. General study points: Across all four CD4+ subsets, people with type 1 diabetes showed modestly shorter TCRB CDR3s.

Their cognate antigens are unknown. Sequenced material consisted of expressed TCRB transcripts (all of the isolated RNA was reverse transcribed). The data were produced by immunoSEQ multiplex PCR, yet TCRdb's version contains in-frame clones alone and is incomplete. Of 600,000 to 700,000 clones listed, over 10% are singletons. Material: naive CD4+ T cells from blood. Every receptor here comes from a man younger than 40 with type 1 diabetes.

The chain links TRBV18 to TRBJ2-1; no clear D. V lost 4 bases and J 9 bases, leaving 13 bases between the germline ends. This CDR3 has 13 amino acids. The germline CDR1 and CDR2 sequences are KGHSH and LQKENI. DNA of the CDR3: TGTGCCAGCTCACTCCAAGGCGGCGGTGAGCAGTTCTTC. Translation: CASSLQGGGEQFF.

The CDR3 nucleotides are TGTGCCAGCAGTCTCTACAGGTTAACTGACTATGGCTACACCTTC. Amino acid sequence: CASSLYRLTDYGYTF. The V and J genes are TRBV28 and TRBJ1-2; a possible D gene is TRBD1 (5 bases). Trimming took off 5 bases at V and 3 bases at J, with 16 bases between the two ends. The CDR3 totals 15 residues. CDR1 and CDR2 from the germline V gene are MDHEN and SYDVKM.

The genes are TRBV7-2 and TRBJ2-5, with D perhaps matching TRBD2 (5 bases). CDR1 is SGHTA and CDR2 is FQGNSA in the germline V gene. This CDR3 comprises 13 residues. Trimming took 7 bases from V and 5 from J, leaving 14 bases between them. The CDR3 loop reads CASTLRTGETQYF. CDR3 coding DNA: TGTGCCAGCACCCTTAGGACTGGGGAGACCCAGTACTTC.

This chain uses TRBV7-3 with TRBJ2-1; the D gene is possibly TRBD2 (5 bases). CDR3 length: 13 amino acids. Trimming left V 4 bases short and J 10 bases short, with 14 bases between. Germline CDR1 and CDR2: SGHTA and FQGTGA. The chain's CDR3 is CASSSDESGEQFF. CDR3 bases: TGTGCCAGCAGCTCCGATGAGAGCGGCGAGCAGTTCTTC. The whole variable domain, filled in from reference TRBV7-3 and TRBJ2-1, reads GAGVSQTPSNKVTEKGKYVELRCDPISGHTALYWYRQSLGQGPEFLIYFQGTGAADDSGLPNDRFFAVRPEGSVSTLKIQRTERGDSAVYLCASSSDESGEQFFGPGTRLTVL.

The J gene is TRBJ2-7, the V gene TRBV7-2; D possibly uses TRBD1 or TRBD2 (5 bases each). The germline CDR1 and CDR2 sequences are SGHTA and FQGNSA. This CDR3 contains 14 residues. Trimming removed 3 bases from V and 2 bases from J, with 11 bases in between. The CDR3, as DNA: TGTGCCAGCAGCTTGGGAAGGGACGCCTACGAGCAGTACTTC. This encodes CASSLGRDAYEQYF. Supplemented by reference TRBV7-2 and TRBJ2-7, the full variable domain reads GAGVSQSPSNKVTEKGKDVELRCDPISGHTALYWYRQSLGQGLEFLIYFQGNSAPDKSGLPSDRFSAERTGGSVSTLTIQRTQQEDSAVYLCASSLGRDAYEQYFGPGTRLTVT.

V gene TRBV13 combines with J gene TRBJ1-2; no clear D gene. The germline V gene has CDR1 PRHDT and CDR2 FYEKMQ (reference sequence). CDR3 length equals 14 residues. The germline V and J ends were trimmed by 2 bases and 5 bases, with 12 bases remaining between them. DNA of the CDR3: TGTGCCAGCAGCTTATGGGGAGGTGGATATGGCTACACCTTC. It codes for CASSLWGGGYGYTF.

This clone was seen a handful of times. This chain uses TRBV18 with TRBJ2-7, with 9 nucleotides matching TRBD1. The CDR3 has 15 amino acids. V lost 4 bases, J lost 3 bases, and 7 bases stayed unmatched. Germline-derived CDR1 and CDR2 are KGHSH and LQKENI. The CDR3 DNA sequence: TGTGCCAGCTCACAGTCCGGGACAGGGTACTACGAGCAGTACTTC. Translation: CASSQSGTGYYEQYF. Full variable domain (outside the CDR3, taken from reference TRBV18 and TRBJ2-7): NAGVMQNPRHLVRRRGQEARLRCSPMKGHSHVYWYRQLPEEGLKFMVYLQKENIIDESGMPKERFSAEFPKEGPSILRIQQVVRGDSAAYFCASSQSGTGYYEQYFGPGTRLTVT.

This clone showed up just a few times. The J gene is TRBJ1-5, the V gene TRBV7-2; D not certain. The CDR3 is 14 residues long. Trimming left V 4 bases short and J 5 bases short, with 12 bases between. The germline gives CDR1 SGHTA, CDR2 FQGNSA. The CDR3 sequence: CASSSDTDYQPQHF. The CDR3 DNA follows: TGTGCCAGCAGCTCAGATACAGATTATCAGCCCCAGCATTTT. Full variable domain (outside the CDR3, taken from reference TRBV7-2 and TRBJ1-5): GAGVSQSPSNKVTEKGKDVELRCDPISGHTALYWYRQSLGQGLEFLIYFQGNSAPDKSGLPSDRFSAERTGGSVSTLTIQRTQQEDSAVYLCASSSDTDYQPQHFGDGTRLSIL.

This clone showed up just a few times. The chain uses TRBV25-1 and TRBJ2-2; possible D gene TRBD2, 6 bases. Germline CDR1 is MGHDK and CDR2 is SYGVNS. The CDR3 consists of 14 residues. V lost 2 bases and J lost 4, with 8 bases in between. CDR3 protein: CASSEQEGTGELFF. The CDR3, as DNA: TGTGCCAGCAGTGAACAGGAGGGCACCGGGGAGCTGTTTTTT.

On this clone itself: Within the sample, other DNA sequences also encode this same CDR3. V and J are TRBV2 and TRBJ1-4; 7 bases agree with TRBD1. The CDR3 extends over 12 amino acids. Per the germline V gene, CDR1 is SNHLY and CDR2 is FYNNEI. V lost 6 bases and J lost 8; bases outside the gene matches: 3. The CDR3 DNA is TGTGCCAGCAGCCTACAGGGGGAAAAACTGTTTTTT. Its protein product is CASSLQGEKLFF.

The V and J genes are TRBV5-1 and TRBJ2-3, with D possibly TRBD1 on 6 matching bases. The CDR3 covers 15 residues. CDR1 and CDR2 (germline): SGHRS, YFSETQ. V lost 3 bases and J lost 3, with 14 bases in between. The CDR3 protein is CASSWELQGTDTQYF. The CDR3 DNA is TGCGCCAGCAGCTGGGAGCTCCAGGGGACAGATACGCAGTATTTT.

The V call is TRBV18, the J call TRBJ2-5, with D unclear. CDR3 length: 12 amino acids. Trimming removed 4 bases from V and 1 base from J, with 4 bases in between. The germline gives CDR1 KGHSH, CDR2 LQKENI. In DNA, the CDR3 is TGTGCCAGCTCACTGGGCCAAGAGACCCAGTACTTC. This gives the protein CASSLGQETQYF.

The V call is TRBV7-3, the J call TRBJ1-6, with no clear D. The CDR3 has 12 amino acids. The V gene's germline CDR1 is SGHTA and CDR2 FQGTGA. V lost 6 bases, J lost 5 bases, and 5 bases lay in between. CDR3 loop: CASSLDNSPLHF. The DNA for the CDR3 is TGTGCCAGCAGTTTAGATAATTCACCCCTCCACTTT.

The rearrangement joins TRBV2 to TRBJ2-1; D is unclear. The V end lost 5 bases, the J end lost 5 bases, and 10 bases lay between the germline ends. Germline CDR1 SNHLY, CDR2 FYNNEI. The CDR3 sequence is 13 residues long. Here the CDR3 reads CASSLNQNNEQFF. In nucleotides, the CDR3 is TGTGCCAGCAGTCTCAACCAAAACAATGAGCAGTTCTTC.

The V gene is TRBV30, the J gene TRBJ1-2, with D possibly matching TRBD1 (6 bases). CDR3 length equals 12 residues. Germline assignment: CDR1 GTSNPN and CDR2 SVGIG (reference sequence). The CDR3 loop reads CTFGGAGGGYTF. The CDR3 DNA reads as TGTACATTCGGGGGCGCAGGTGGAGGCTACACCTTC.

This clone was recorded a few times. The rearrangement links TRBV6-1 to TRBJ2-7; D not resolved. Germline loops: CDR1 MNHNS, CDR2 SASEGT. V gave up 4 bases and J gave up 6 bases, with 16 bases separating them. The CDR3 is 14 residues long. This chain's CDR3 is CASSVGPAAGEQYF. The CDR3 bases are TGTGCCAGCAGTGTAGGACCGGCAGCCGGCGAGCAGTACTTC.

The V call is TRBV7-9, the J call TRBJ2-6, with D perhaps given as TRBD1 or TRBD2 (5 bases each). The CDR3 totals 15 residues. Germline-derived CDR1 and CDR2 are SEHNR and FQNEAQ (reference sequence). Between the trimmed V and J ends, which lost 5 bases and 2 bases, there was a span of 10 bases. DNA of the CDR3: TGTGCCAGCAGCCTGGGACCTACTGGGGCCAACGTCCTGACTTTC. The encoded protein is CASSLGPTGANVLTF.

This clone was detected only a few times. J is TRBJ2-3 and V is TRBV6-5, with D maybe TRBD1 (6 bases). The ends were cut back, 5 bases at V and 6 bases at J, with 12 bases in the middle. This CDR3 region has 13 residues. Per the germline V gene, CDR1 is MNHEY and CDR2 is SVGAGI. The CDR3: CASSNDRSDTQYF. The CDR3 DNA sequence: TGTGCCAGCAGTAACGACAGGTCGGATACGCAGTATTTT.

This clone was seen a handful of times. This chain connects TRBV7-2 to TRBJ2-3; no firm D call. Trimming pared 5 bases from V and 4 bases from J, leaving 13 bases between. The CDR3 contains 14 residues. Looked up from germline, CDR1 is SGHTA and CDR2 is FQGNSA. The CDR3 region has the DNA TGTGCCAGCAGCGCGGACCGGCCGGCAGATACGCAGTATTTT. Encoded protein: CASSADRPADTQYF.

This clone has more than one count but fewer than ten. Other DNA sequences in this sample translate to the same CDR3. V and J are TRBV29-1 and TRBJ1-2; D gene ambiguous. CDR3 length: 11 amino acids. The V gene's germline CDR1 is SQVTM and CDR2 ANQGSEA. V shed 4 bases and J shed 1 base, with 4 bases lying between them. The CDR3 DNA follows: TGCAGCGTTGGTGATAACTATGGCTACACCTTC. Residues: CSVGDNYGYTF.

This clone was observed a few times. The genes are TRBV4-3 and TRBJ2-1, with 8 bases identical to TRBD1. The CDR3 loop spans 15 amino acids. The V segment lost 1 base and the J segment 7 bases; nucleotides outside the gene matches: 6. Germline assignment: CDR1 LGHNA and CDR2 YSLEER. CDR3: CASSQGPRGLNEQFF. DNA of the CDR3: TGCGCCAGCAGCCAAGGTCCCAGGGGGCTTAATGAGCAGTTCTTC.

This rearrangement joins TRBV5-4 to TRBJ1-2, with D tentatively TRBD1 (5 bases). CDR3 size: 13 residues. Trimming took 4 bases from V and 4 from J, leaving 11 bases between them. Looked up from germline, CDR1 is SGHNT and CDR2 is YYREEE (reference sequence). The CDR3 reads CASSQDNSYGYTF. Here the CDR3 DNA reads TGTGCCAGCAGCCAGGACAACTCCTATGGCTACACCTTC.

This clone was counted between two and nine times. The CDR3 DNA reads as TGTGCCAGTAGTGGACAGGGCCGGGGGACCTACAATGAGCAGTTCTTC. Encoded protein: CASSGQGRGTYNEQFF. The V call is TRBV19, the J call TRBJ2-1, with TRBD1 matching over 8 bases. Germline lookup yields CDR1 LNHDA and CDR2 SQIVND (reference sequence). The ends lost 5 bases at V and 2 bases at J; junction bases unmatched: 8. The CDR3 has 16 amino acids.